Presented here are 8 T cell receptor beta chains from one specimen sequenced in a study of radiation and T cells in renal cell carcinoma. Profiled with immunoSEQ multiplex PCR; TCRdb holds only in-frame clones, not every one. The repertoire includes under 6,500 clones, approximately 59% of them detected once, and more than 45% sits in the top ten. As for treatment: 15 Gy SBRT to primary tumor, nephrectomy 4 weeks later. The starting material was tumor tissue, obtained from a patient whose treatment included radiotherapy and nephrectomy. These receptor sequences come from a man aged 55 to 70 with renal cell carcinoma.

The chain recombines TRBV11-1 with TRBJ2-7, with 8 bases fitting TRBD1. Trimming at V came to 5 bases and at J to 2 bases, leaving 5 bases not matched to a gene. CDR3 length equals 14 residues. Germline loops: CDR1 SGHAT, CDR2 FQDESV (reference sequence). The CDR3 spells CASSTTGVTYEQYF. For the CDR3, the DNA is TGTGCCAGCAGCACGACAGGGGTGACCTACGAGCAGTACTTC.

This chain links TRBV5-1 with TRBJ2-5; 7 bases are shared with TRBD1. With the DNA end fitting TRBJ2-7 better, the J assignment may be wrong. The germline V gene has CDR1 SGHRS and CDR2 YFSETQ. This CDR3 contains 16 residues. The CDR3 nucleotides are TGCGCCAGCAATCTCGTCCCACGGGACAGATCCTACGAGCAGTACTTC. It is translated as CASNLVPRDRSYEQYF.

The CDR3 region is CASSPSRLDTEAFF. The DNA for the CDR3 is TGTGCCAGCTCACCAAGCAGGCTTGACACTGAAGCTTTCTTT. The V gene is TRBV18, the J gene TRBJ1-1, with D hard to call. The germline V and J ends were trimmed by 2 bases and 3 bases, with 10 bases remaining between them. The CDR3 spans 14 residues. Germline V gene lookup returns CDR1 KGHSH and CDR2 LQKENI.

V is TRBV6-5 and J is TRBJ2-7; a weak D match, TRBD2 (6 bases). The V gene's germline CDR1 is MNHEY and CDR2 SVGAGI. The CDR3 consists of 13 residues. V dropped 2 bases and J dropped 4 bases, with 9 bases sitting between them. The DNA for the CDR3 is TGTGCCAGCAGTTACCGGGACTCATACGAGCAGTACTTC. Translating it yields CASSYRDSYEQYF.

The gene calls are TRBV11-2 and TRBJ2-7; no firm D call. The germline V gene encodes CDR1 SGHAT and CDR2 FQNNGV. The length of the CDR3 is 13 residues. V was shortened by 4 bases and J by 3 bases, with 10 bases between the two germline ends. The chain's CDR3 is CASSSPVRYEQYF. In DNA form, the CDR3 reads TGTGCCAGCAGCTCCCCGGTTCGCTACGAGCAGTACTTC.

This clone was seen only a few times. This sequence joins TRBV7-2 and TRBJ2-7; 8 nucleotides agree with TRBD2. V gave up 2 bases and J gave up 6 bases; unmatched junction bases: 6. In germline, CDR1 is SGHTA, CDR2 FQGNSA. The CDR3 spans 14 residues. The CDR3 DNA follows: TGTGCCAGCAGCTTACAGCCTAGCGGGCTCGAGCAGTACTTC. It yields the protein CASSLQPSGLEQYF.

The count of this clone is one. This chain connects TRBV30 to TRBJ2-5; 7 bases match TRBD1. With the DNA end fitting TRBJ2-7 better, the J assignment may be wrong. This CDR3 region has 13 residues. Germline values: CDR1 GTSNPN, CDR2 SVGIG (reference sequence). The CDR3 loop reads CAWSVLTGAEQYF. The CDR3, as DNA: TGTGCCTGGAGTGTCTTAACAGGGGCCGAGCAGTACTTC.

This clone appeared a few times. V and J are TRBV7-9 and TRBJ1-2; D uncertain. V lost 2 bases and J lost 9, with 10 bases in between. The germline gives CDR1 SEHNR, CDR2 FQNEAQ (reference sequence). This CDR3 has 12 residues. The CDR3 reads CASSLLLESYTF. CDR3 in DNA: TGTGCCAGCAGCTTACTTCTGGAGAGCTACACCTTC. Variable domain in full (rest from reference TRBV7-9 and TRBJ1-2): DTGVSQNPRHKITKRGQNVTFRCDPISEHNRLYWYRQTLGQGPEFLTYFQNEAQLEKSRLLSDRFSAERPKGSFSTLEIQRTEQGDSAMYLCASSLLLESYTFGSGTRLTVV.